The 17 T cell receptor beta chains listed next were all sequenced from one sample in a study of blood T cell repertoires in COVID-19. Clones were read by immunoSEQ multiplex PCR, and TCRdb kept only the in-frame ones, dropping some. The table includes over 200,000 clones, 80% to 95% detected once. Sequencing input: peripheral blood. Receptors were obtained from a person in their late teens or twenties with COVID-19, enrolled during active disease.

The rearrangement uses TRBV18 and TRBJ1-2; D may be TRBD1 (5 bases). Germline V gene data show CDR1 as KGHSH and CDR2 as LQKENI. V was pared by 3 bases and J by 2 bases, with 7 bases between. There are 13 residues in the CDR3. The DNA for the CDR3 is TGTGCCAGCTCACCTGGACACAACTATGGCTACACCTTC. Translated: CASSPGHNYGYTF.

V and J are TRBV4-1 and TRBJ2-5; 11 positions match TRBD1. V trimming: 4 bases; J trimming: 4 bases; junction bases outside the gene matches: 2. CDR1 is MGHRA, CDR2 YSYEKL, per germline. The CDR3 length is 14 residues. The CDR3 DNA sequence: TGCGCCAGCAGCCCCGGACAGGGGGCAGAGACCCAGTACTTC. Translation gives CASSPGQGAETQYF.

A few counts support this clone. J is TRBJ1-1 and V is TRBV6-1; D is uncertain. The CDR3 runs to 13 residues. V was clipped by 1 base and J by 0 bases, with 3 bases between them. Germline CDR1 and CDR2: MNHNS and SASEGT. DNA of the CDR3: TGTGCCAGCAGTGAAGTAATGAACACTGAAGCTTTCTTT. The encoded protein is CASSEVMNTEAFF.

The chain combines TRBV19 with TRBJ2-1; 7 nucleotides agree with TRBD2. Germline V gene data show CDR1 as LNHDA and CDR2 as SQIVND (reference sequence). The CDR3 is made up of 16 amino acids. J gave up 9 bases and V 5 bases, and 16 bases lay outside the gene matches. CDR3 region: CASSPPAGWGLTEQFF. The DNA for the CDR3 is TGTGCCAGTAGTCCCCCAGCGGGATGGGGTTTAACTGAGCAGTTCTTC.

The chain carries TRBV30 and TRBJ1-2; TRBD1 agrees at 7 bases. Germline V gives CDR1 GTSNPN, CDR2 SVGIG (reference sequence). J gave up 4 bases and V 5 bases, and 4 bases lay outside the gene matches. The CDR3 spans 12 residues. The CDR3 is CAWRQGIYGYTF. In DNA form, the CDR3 reads TGTGCCTGGCGACAGGGAATCTATGGCTACACCTTC.

The chain is built from TRBV5-6 and TRBJ2-7; D not resolved. Deletions cut 3 bases from V and 4 bases from J, with 5 bases between. The germline V gene has CDR1 SGHDT and CDR2 YYEEEE. CDR3 length equals 11 residues. CDR3 residues: CASSSPYEQYF. CDR3 nucleotides: TGTGCCAGCAGCTCCCCGTACGAGCAGTACTTC. Filled out from reference TRBV5-6 and TRBJ2-7, the complete variable domain reads DAGVTQSPTHLIKTRGQQVTLRCSPKSGHDTVSWYQQALGQGPQFIFQYYEEEERQRGNFPDRFSGHQFPNYSSELNVNALLLGDSALYLCASSSPYEQYFGPGTRLTVT.

The chain uses TRBV4-1 and TRBJ2-5; 12 positions match TRBD2. There are 19 residues in the CDR3. V shed 0 bases, J shed 2 bases, and the junction held 10 bases outside the gene matches. The germline V gene has CDR1 MGHRA and CDR2 YSYEKL. The CDR3 sequence is CASSQEQLAGGKVQETQYF. The DNA of the CDR3 is TGCGCCAGCAGCCAAGAGCAACTAGCGGGAGGAAAAGTGCAAGAGACCCAGTACTTC.

This clone has a single count. The V and J genes are TRBV19 and TRBJ2-1; TRBD2 aligns across 9 bases. After removal of 6 bases from V and 0 bases from J, the junction contained 6 bases not matched to a gene. CDR1 is LNHDA and CDR2 is SQIVND in the germline V gene (reference sequence). This CDR3 has 16 amino acids. The CDR3 spells CASSPYSGSSYNEQFF. The CDR3 nucleotides are TGTGCCAGTAGCCCTTATAGCGGGAGCTCCTACAATGAGCAGTTCTTC.

The V gene is TRBV12-5, the J gene TRBJ2-6; 7 positions match TRBD1. The CDR3 extends over 20 amino acids. J gave up 0 bases and V 0 bases, and 11 bases lay outside the gene matches. Germline CDR1 and CDR2: LGHNT and FRNRAP. The CDR3 sequence is CASGLVPSRTGSSGANVLTF. The CDR3 DNA is TGTGCTAGTGGTTTGGTACCCTCGAGGACAGGTTCCTCTGGGGCCAACGTCCTGACTTTC.

The CDR3 bases are TGTGCCAGCAGCCGCACCCCTAGCGGGGGAAGCACAGATACGCAGTATTTT. It yields the protein CASSRTPSGGSTDTQYF. V is TRBV6-2 or TRBV6-3 and J is TRBJ2-3; 10 bases match TRBD2. The CDR3 loop spans 17 amino acids. The trim removed 6 bases at V and 0 bases at J, leaving 9 bases unmatched. Germline V gives CDR1 MNHEY, CDR2 SVGEGT.

The rearrangement joins TRBV10-1 to TRBJ1-3; D is undetermined. Germline V CDR1 and CDR2: WNHNN, SYGVQD (reference sequence). V lost 4 bases to trimming and J lost 0 bases, with 4 bases between them. The CDR3 has 13 residues. CDR3 DNA: TGCGCCAGCAGTGCCAACTCTGGAAACACCATATATTTT. Its protein is CASSANSGNTIYF.

This rearrangement joins TRBV28 to TRBJ2-7, with 11 nucleotides matching TRBD2. V was clipped by 6 bases and J by 3 bases; unmatched bases: 4. Looked up from germline, CDR1 is MDHEN and CDR2 is SYDVKM. The CDR3 runs to 14 residues. The CDR3 spells CASRWGLAVYEQYF. CDR3 bases: TGTGCCAGCAGGTGGGGACTAGCGGTCTACGAGCAGTACTTC.

CDR3 DNA: TGTGCCAGCAGCGCTGGACTACCCAAGGGGGGGCACAATGAGCAGTTCTTC. Its protein is CASSAGLPKGGHNEQFF. V and J are TRBV7-9 and TRBJ2-1; possibly TRBD2 for D (7 bases). The CDR3 has 17 amino acids. Germline V gene lookup returns CDR1 SEHNR and CDR2 FQNEAQ (reference sequence). Trimming cost V 5 bases and J 5 bases, with 22 bases left between them.

The chain combines TRBV7-9 with TRBJ2-3, with TRBD2 as a possible D gene (5 bases). Germline CDR1 reads SEHNR; CDR2 reads FQNEAQ (reference sequence). The CDR3 loop spans 14 amino acids. Trimming cost V 3 bases and J 0 bases, with 7 bases left between them. CDR3: CASSFEGSTDTQYF. CDR3 sequence (DNA): TGTGCCAGCAGCTTCGAGGGCAGCACAGATACGCAGTATTTT.

This clone was picked up a small number of times. This chain links TRBV6-5 with TRBJ1-1; weak D call: TRBD1 (5 bases). The germline gives CDR1 MNHEY, CDR2 SVGAGI. The CDR3 has 14 amino acids. V lost 5 bases to trimming and J lost 1 base, with 11 bases between them. CDR3 region: CASSLRQPNTEAFF. CDR3 in DNA: TGTGCCAGCAGTCTCAGACAGCCGAACACTGAAGCTTTCTTT.

The chain links TRBV2 to TRBJ2-3; 8 bases match TRBD2. J was trimmed by 3 bases and V by 7 bases; bases with no gene match: 6. Germline V gene sequence: CDR1 SNHLY, CDR2 FYNNEI. The CDR3 is made up of 14 amino acids. CDR3 protein: CASMERERTDTQYF. The CDR3, as DNA: TGTGCCAGCATGGAGCGGGAGAGGACAGATACGCAGTATTTT.

The CDR3 loop is CASSSLYYGTATEAFF. Here the CDR3 DNA reads TGTGCCAGCAGTTCCCTCTATTACGGGACAGCCACTGAAGCTTTCTTT. This rearrangement joins TRBV27 to TRBJ1-1; 7 bases are a match to TRBD1. After removal of 4 bases from V and 4 bases from J, the junction contained 12 bases not matched to a gene. The V gene's germline CDR1 is MNHEY and CDR2 SMNVEV (reference sequence). The CDR3 spans 16 residues.